This entry lists 15 T cell receptor beta chains sequenced from one sample in a study of monozygotic twins with inflammatory bowel disease. With the 5' RACE reads reprocessed, TCRdb shows one record per CDR3 protein and no DNA. The ten most abundant clones cover 6% to 9% of a sample with approximately 200,000 distinct CDR3 sequences. Sequenced input: blood. Receptor source: a human donor with ulcerative colitis or Crohn's disease, or a healthy co-twin of an affected twin (not recorded which).

The rearrangement links TRBV6-1 to TRBJ1-2; the D call from TCRdb, TRBD1, cannot be confirmed without DNA. The CDR3 is made up of 15 amino acids. Germline CDR1 is MNHNS and CDR2 is SASEGT. The CDR3 loop is CASTPFDSANYGYTF.

The chain is built from TRBV12-3 or TRBV12-4 and TRBJ2-3; TCRdb returns TRBD2, unconfirmable since there is no DNA. The CDR3 consists of 20 residues. The CDR3 here is CASSFSLAVAGERYTDTQYF.

V usage is TRBV6-2 or TRBV6-3 and J usage is TRBJ1-1; TCRdb picks TRBD1, but there is no DNA to check that call. Looked up from germline, CDR1 is MNHEY and CDR2 is SVGEGT. CDR3 length: 14 residues. CDR3 residues: CASIPLQGLTEAFF.

The chain carries TRBV20-1 and TRBJ2-7. The CDR3 is 15 amino acids. Germline CDR1 reads DFQATT; CDR2 reads SNEGSKA (reference sequence). CDR3 residues: CSAKILRVSSYEQYF.

The rearrangement links TRBV30 to TRBJ1-1; TCRdb indicates TRBD1, and absent DNA this call remains unverified. This CDR3 region has 15 residues. Looked up from germline, CDR1 is GTSNPN and CDR2 is SVGIG (reference sequence). CDR3 loop: CAWSVQRDRGTEAFF.

The chain joins TRBV7-9 to TRBJ1-1; TCRdb calls TRBD1, which cannot be checked without DNA. Germline CDR1 reads SEHNR; CDR2 reads FQNEAQ (reference sequence). The CDR3 totals 14 residues. The CDR3 loop is CASSFMGLGTEAFF.

The chain couples TRBV20-1 to TRBJ2-1; the TRBD1 assignment by TCRdb is unverifiable without DNA. CDR3 length: 16 residues. The germline V gene has CDR1 DFQATT and CDR2 SNEGSKA (reference sequence). Here the CDR3 reads CSAREPGTGIINEQFF.

The chain carries TRBV6-1 and TRBJ2-6; TCRdb reports TRBD1, a call that lacks DNA to check it against. Germline CDR1 and CDR2: MNHNS and SASEGT. The CDR3 length is 15 residues. The CDR3 is CARGPGGSGANVLTF.

The rearrangement joins TRBV6-1 to TRBJ2-1; TCRdb lists TRBD2, though no DNA is available to test this call. This CDR3 has 18 amino acids. CDR1 MNHNS and CDR2 SASEGT come from the germline V gene. CDR3 sequence reads: CASRIRRGLAGGINEQFF.

The chain joins TRBV20-1 to TRBJ2-1; TCRdb returns TRBD1, unconfirmable since there is no DNA. CDR1 and CDR2 from the germline V gene are DFQATT and SNEGSKA (reference sequence). The CDR3 is made up of 11 amino acids. This CDR3 is CSARGGTGQFF.

The chain uses TRBV18 and TRBJ1-3; the TCRdb D gene call, TRBD1, has no DNA to confirm it. The CDR3 has 17 amino acids. Looked up from germline, CDR1 is KGHSH and CDR2 is LQKENI. The CDR3 spells CASSPGLGSPSGNTIYF.

The chain employs TRBV7-9 and TRBJ1-1. This CDR3 is 13 amino acids long. Germline values: CDR1 SEHNR, CDR2 FQNEAQ (reference sequence). The CDR3 loop is CASKEGLNTEAFF.

This chain links TRBV18 with TRBJ1-2; TCRdb selects TRBD1, and the lack of DNA leaves this call unchecked. CDR3 length: 17 amino acids. CDR1 and CDR2 (germline): KGHSH, LQKENI. The CDR3: CASSPRPGGAQEPGYTF.

V is TRBV28 and J is TRBJ1-5; the D gene TCRdb calls, TRBD1, cannot be checked with no DNA. This CDR3 region has 21 residues. Germline V gives CDR1 MDHEN, CDR2 SYDVKM. The CDR3 here is CASRTDRGTGFIARSNQPQHF.

The V gene is TRBV7-6, the J gene TRBJ2-7; TCRdb reports TRBD2, a call that lacks DNA to check it against. Germline V gene data show CDR1 as SGHVS and CDR2 as FNYEAQ. The CDR3 is 14 amino acids. The CDR3: CASSPREGLYEQYF.